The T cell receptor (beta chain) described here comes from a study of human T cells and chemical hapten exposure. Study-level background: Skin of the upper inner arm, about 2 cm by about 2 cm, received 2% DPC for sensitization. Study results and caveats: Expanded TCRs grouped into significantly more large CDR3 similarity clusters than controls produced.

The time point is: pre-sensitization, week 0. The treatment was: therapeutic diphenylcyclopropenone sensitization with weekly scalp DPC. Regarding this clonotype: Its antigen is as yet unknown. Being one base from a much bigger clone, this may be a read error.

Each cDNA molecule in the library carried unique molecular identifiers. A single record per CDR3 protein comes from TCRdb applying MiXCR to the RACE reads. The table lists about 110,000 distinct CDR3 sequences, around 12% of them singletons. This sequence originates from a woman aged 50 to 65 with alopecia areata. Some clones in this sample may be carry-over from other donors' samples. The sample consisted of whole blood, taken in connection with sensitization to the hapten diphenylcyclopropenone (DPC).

CDR3 sequence reads: CASSFRTGESNSPLHF. Here the CDR3 DNA reads TGTGCCAGCAGCTTCCGGACAGGGGAGAGTAATTCACCCCTCCACTTT. This rearrangement joins TRBV7-9 to TRBJ1-6, with TRBD1 matching 9 bases. The germline gives CDR1 SEHNR, CDR2 FQNEAQ (reference sequence). Losses at the gene ends were 3 bases for V and 6 bases for J; bases not matched to a gene: 6. This CDR3 is built from 16 residues.